The table lists the clone carrying this TCR beta chain with many counts. Its antigen is currently unknown. This entry is derived from a study of T-cell reconstitution after alpha-beta-depleted transplantation in children. Study observations and caveats: Reportedly, alpha-beta T cells present about two months post-transplant originated from several hundred expanded clones of graft origin. Among T cells one year after transplant, newly produced cells accounted for most counts and diversity.

Unique molecular identifiers were incorporated during preparation of the TCRbeta library. MiXCR was run by TCRdb on the PCR reads, yielding one entry per CDR3 protein. This sample has roughly 200,000 distinct CDR3 sequences, with approximately 6.9% found just once. Germline CDR1 SGDLS, CDR2 YYNGEE. The CDR3 totals 15 residues. Trimming stripped 0 bases from V and 4 bases from J, with 11 bases between. This chain uses TRBV9 with TRBJ2-1; D uncertain. This sequence was found in a boy between 2 and 15 years old with acute lymphoblastic leukemia, due to receive a stem cell transplant. Sequenced material: PBMCs, taken before TCRalphabeta/CD19-depleted stem cell transplant. The CDR3 region is CASSVGPGSYNEQFF. In DNA, the CDR3 is TGTGCCAGCAGCGTAGGGCCAGGATCTTACAATGAGCAGTTCTTC.